This T cell receptor (beta chain) appears in the sequencing data of a study of shared clonotypes between healthy human individuals. In the study overall: The study drew on two women and a few men aged 18 to 49 as donors.

CD45RO-negative, CCR7-positively selected cells formed the naive CD8 fraction, excluding terminally differentiated effector memory CD45RA+ cells. Study donors comprised healthy, HIV-negative adults devoid of recent acute infection or vaccination. Those who donated, Caucasian adults without exception, all lived in Nashville, Tennessee. Regarding this clone: The antigen is undetermined.

Study-level points and caveats: Large depth notwithstanding, sorted-subset sequencing proved incomplete by rarefaction.

This CDR3 is 16 amino acids long. The J segment lost 2 bases and the V segment lost 7 bases, leaving 11 bases of the junction unmatched. Germline-derived CDR1 and CDR2 are MRHNA and SNTAGT. Measured with immunoSEQ multiplex PCR; TCRdb has only the in-frame clones, and not every one. The sample yields about 2.2 million clones, around 93% seen once. The source of this sequence is a man aged 18 to 30 in good health. Some clones in this sample may be carry-over from other donors' samples. The sequenced sample was naive CD8+ T cells from PBMCs. The V gene is TRBV6-4, the J gene TRBJ2-5; TRBD2 aligns across 9 bases. CDR3 sequence reads: CASNMTSGELQETQYF. The CDR3 DNA reads TGTGCCAGCAACATGACTAGCGGAGAACTTCAAGAGACCCAGTACTTC.